This TCR beta chain was observed in a study of kidney transplant recipient with SARS-CoV-2 infection. In TCRdb, the reads were re-called with MiXCR into one record per CDR3 protein. The sample consists of 200,000 to 300,000 distinct CDR3 sequences, 25% to 35% of them appearing once. This clonotype was observed once. A read error may be the cause here, since a much bigger clone is one base away. Germline V gene lookup returns CDR1 MNHEY and CDR2 SVGAGI. CDR3 length equals 13 residues. The input for sequencing was a blood sample, taken at baseline and on day 111 from a kidney transplant recipient. This TCR was recovered from a male patient aged 25-45 years who had COVID-19 and was a kidney transplant recipient. The graft donor may have given rise to some T cells. This sequence joins TRBV6-5 and TRBJ1-2; 7 bases map to TRBD1. The CDR3 DNA reads TGTGCCGGCAGTACAACAGGGGCCCATGGCTACACCTTC. Encoded protein: CAGSTTGAHGYTF.